This T cell receptor (beta chain) emerged from a study of blood T cells in healthy people across ages. The authors ran a second PCR of about 7 to 11 cycles using a sample-barcoded 5' primer and a J-beta primer mix. TCRdb re-analysed the 5' RACE reads in MiXCR, keeping a single row per CDR3 protein. The data show roughly 1.6 million distinct CDR3 sequences, around 35% seen once. The CDR3 extends over 11 amino acids. Germline V CDR1 and CDR2: SQVTM, ANQGSEA. J was trimmed by 6 bases and V by 7 bases; bases with no gene match: 3. This clonotype was picked up many times. Sequencing was carried out using blood. The origin of this receptor is a woman in her thirties in good health. V and J are TRBV29-1 and TRBJ2-7, with 10 bases matching TRBD1. CDR3: CSGWTGGEQYF. The CDR3 DNA reads TGCAGCGGCTGGACAGGGGGCGAGCAGTACTTC.